The rows below give T cell receptor beta chains drawn from one sample of a study of T cell changes during pregnancy in multiple sclerosis. The data were produced by immunoSEQ multiplex PCR, yet TCRdb's version contains in-frame clones alone and is incomplete. The data hold about 20,000 clones, with 88% observed a single time. The starting material was CD8+ T cells from peripheral blood mononuclear cells, obtained in the third trimester of pregnancy. These receptor sequences come from a female donor in good health, enrolled as a control in a pregnancy study. CDR3s include the opening cysteine and the closing phenylalanine or tryptophan. A D gene is named only where the DNA matches it firmly. Rows give clone size only sometimes, using once, few, many, or a class for an expanded clone.

V gene	clone size	J gene	D gene	CDR3 DNA	CDR3 protein
TRBV19	.	TRBJ1-1	.	TGTGCCAGTAGTATCGGGGGAGTAGGTGGTGAAGCTTTCTTT	CASSIGGVGGEAFF
TRBV27	.	TRBJ1-2	TRBD1	TGTGCCAGCAGTTTAGGGCAGGGGGCTTTGTATGGCTACACCTTC	CASSLGQGALYGYTF
TRBV27	.	TRBJ1-2	TRBD1	TGTGCCAGCAGTTCCATTAATCCGACAGGGGTGGGCTATGGCTACACCTTC	CASSSINPTGVGYGYTF
TRBV30	.	TRBJ1-5	TRBD1	TGTGCCTGGAGACCGGGACAGGGATATAGCAATCAGCCCCAGCATTTT	CAWRPGQGYSNQPQHF
TRBV21-1	.	TRBJ2-2	.	TGTGCCAGCAGCACCGGACAGGGGGAGGACGGGGAGCTGTTTTTT	CASSTGQGEDGELFF
TRBV27	.	TRBJ2-2	TRBD2	TGTGCCAGCAGTCGCCCCTCGGGACTAGTCACCGGGGAGCTGTTTTTT	CASSRPSGLVTGELFF
TRBV6-1	few	TRBJ2-1	.	TGTGCCAGCAGTCACGGGGGTGAGCAGTTCTTC	CASSHGGEQFF
TRBV4-1	.	TRBJ2-6	.	TGCGCCAGCAGCCAAGTCTTCGGGGCCAACGTCCTGACTTTC	CASSQVFGANVLTF
TRBV23-1	.	TRBJ2-7	.	TGCGCCAGCAGTCAATCCCCCCGACAGGGTAGGGGGGACGAGCAGTACTTC	CASSQSPRQGRGDEQYF
TRBV6-1	few	TRBJ1-1	.	TGTGCCAGCAGTGACTTTGAAGCTTTCTTT	CASSDFEAFF
TRBV9	.	TRBJ2-2	TRBD1	TGTGCCAGCAGCGTTCGAGGGGGCGCGAACACCGGGGAGCTGTTTTTT	CASSVRGGANTGELFF
TRBV10-3	.	TRBJ2-2	.	TGTGCCATCATGGCGGGCACCGGGGAGCTGTTTTTT	CAIMAGTGELFF
TRBV4-3	.	TRBJ2-7	TRBD2	TGCGCCAGCAGCCAACTAGCGGGGCCCTACGAGCAGTACTTC	CASSQLAGPYEQYF
TRBV27	.	TRBJ2-7	TRBD1	TGTGCCAGCAGTTCTCGGACAGGGTGGGTCTACGAGCAGTACTTC	CASSSRTGWVYEQYF
TRBV6-4	.	TRBJ2-5	TRBD2	TGTGCCAGGGCTACCGCTACAACTAGCGGGAGGGCCGGGGGGCAAGAGACCCAGTACTTC	CARATATTSGRAGGQETQYF
TRBV10-3	.	TRBJ2-1	.	TGTGCCATCAGTTACTTAACTCGAGACAATGAGCAGTTCTTC	CAISYLTRDNEQFF
TRBV11-1	.	TRBJ2-5	TRBD2	TGTGCCAGCAGCTCCCTCCCGGGGGGGCAAGGGACCCAGTACTTC	CASSSLPGGQGTQYF
TRBV28	.	TRBJ2-2	TRBD2	TGTGCCAGCAGTTTCAGCGGGAGGGTCACCGGGGAGCTGTTTTTT	CASSFSGRVTGELFF
TRBV30	.	TRBJ2-7	.	TGTGCCTGGAGTGTACTAGAGGTTAGCGAGCAGTACTTC	CAWSVLEVSEQYF
TRBV9	.	TRBJ1-2	.	TGTGCCAGCAGCACCCCAGAGGATGGCTACACCTTC	CASSTPEDGYTF
TRBV7-3	.	TRBJ2-5	.	TGTGCCAGCAGCTTAACTGGCATCGAAGAGACCCAGTACTTC	CASSLTGIEETQYF
TRBV27	.	TRBJ2-7	TRBD2	TGTGCCAGCAGTAGCAGGACTAGCGGGGGGCGTCACTACGAGCAGTACTTC	CASSSRTSGGRHYEQYF
TRBV9	.	TRBJ2-6	.	TGTGCCAGCACCAGCTCTGGGGCCAACGTCCTGACTTTC	CASTSSGANVLTF
TRBV1	.	TRBJ2-1	.	TGCACCAGCACCCCGAGGTACAGGGGGCATCGAAATGAGCAGTTCTTC	CTSTPRYRGHRNEQFF
TRBV5-6	.	TRBJ1-1	TRBD1	TGTGCCAGCAGCTGGAAAACAGGGGCAGGGAACACTGAAGCTTTCTTT	CASSWKTGAGNTEAFF
TRBV7-3	few	TRBJ2-3	TRBD1	TGTGCCAGCAGCTTAAGGGGACAGGGTATCACAGATACGCAGTATTTT	CASSLRGQGITDTQYF
TRBV28	.	TRBJ1-2	.	TGTGCCAGCAGTTTACCCCTCGACTATGGCTACACCTTC	CASSLPLDYGYTF
TRBV6-5	once	TRBJ1-6	TRBD1	TGTGCCAGCAGTTACTTCCCAGGGGGCCCTAATTCACCCCTCCACTTT	CASSYFPGGPNSPLHF
TRBV15	.	TRBJ1-1	TRBD1	TGTGCCACCGGGGACAGGGGGCTTATCGGTGAAGCTTTCTTT	CATGDRGLIGEAFF
TRBV7-2	.	TRBJ2-7	.	TGTGCCAGCAGCTTAGTACTCAGCGCGGAGCAGTACTTC	CASSLVLSAEQYF
TRBV7-6	.	TRBJ1-1	TRBD1	TGTGCCAGCAGCTTACTTGGACAGGGGGCAATGGACACTGAAGCTTTCTTT	CASSLLGQGAMDTEAFF
TRBV28	.	TRBJ2-7	TRBD1	TGTGCCAGCAGTTTACCGGGACAGTCTTTCTACGAGCAGTACTTC	CASSLPGQSFYEQYF
TRBV7-3	once	TRBJ2-2	TRBD2	TGTGCCAGCCGGGGACTAGCTAGTGGGGAGCTGTTTTTT	CASRGLASGELFF
TRBV29-1	.	TRBJ2-7	.	TGCAGCGTTGAAGGAGGAGGGGCCAGCGCCGACTACGAGCAGTACTTC	CSVEGGGASADYEQYF
TRBV7-9	.	TRBJ2-7	TRBD2	TGTGCCAGCAGCTCGAGGCGAACTAGCGGGAGTAGTGAGCAGTACTTC	CASSSRRTSGSSEQYF
TRBV7-8	medium-sized	TRBJ2-7	TRBD2	TGTGCCAGCAGCTTACGGGGGGTGGTCGAGCAGTACTTC	CASSLRGVVEQYF
TRBV6-5	.	TRBJ1-2	TRBD1	TGTGCCAGCAGTTACTCGCAGAACAGGGGAGATGGCTACACCTTC	CASSYSQNRGDGYTF
TRBV6-6	.	TRBJ2-5	TRBD2	TGTGCCAGCAGCCCCCTTATAGCGGGAGTACAAGAGACCCAGTACTTC	CASSPLIAGVQETQYF
TRBV7-9	.	TRBJ2-7	TRBD1	TGTGCCAGCAGCCCAGGGACAGTTTACGAGCAGTACTTC	CASSPGTVYEQYF
TRBV9	.	TRBJ2-5	TRBD1	TGTGCCAGCAGCGGCTATGACAGGGGTTGGGGAGAGACCCAGTACTTC	CASSGYDRGWGETQYF
TRBV4-2	.	TRBJ1-5	TRBD1	TGTGCCAGCAGCCAAGTGGGACAGAAGAATCAGCCCCAGCATTTT	CASSQVGQKNQPQHF
TRBV28	.	TRBJ1-5	TRBD1	TGTGCCAGCAGTCTGGACAGGGTGGTGGACCAGCCCCAGCATTTT	CASSLDRVVDQPQHF
TRBV7-3	.	TRBJ2-1	.	TGTGCCAGCAGCCACTATGGTGACAGGCCATACAATGAGCAGTTCTTC	CASSHYGDRPYNEQFF
TRBV28	.	TRBJ2-5	.	TGTGCCAGCAGTTCGAATCCGGGGGAAGAGACCCAGTACTTC	CASSSNPGEETQYF
TRBV6-1	few	TRBJ2-2	.	TGTGCCACTCCACTAATGGATACGAACACCGGGGAGCTGTTTTTT	CATPLMDTNTGELFF
TRBV6-4	.	TRBJ1-1	TRBD1	TGTGCCAGCAGTGACGGGACAGGGGGGACTGAAGCTTTCTTT	CASSDGTGGTEAFF
TRBV4-1	.	TRBJ1-6	.	TGCGCCAGCAGCCAAGAGACAGCTACCTCACCCCTCCACTTT	CASSQETATSPLHF
TRBV7-9	.	TRBJ1-1	.	TGTGCCAGCAGCGTACGAGGGGGATCCAGGAACACTGAAGCTTTCTTT	CASSVRGGSRNTEAFF
TRBV6-1	.	TRBJ1-5	.	TGTGCCAGCAGTGACGGTAATCAGCCCCAGCATTTT	CASSDGNQPQHF
TRBV18	.	TRBJ2-5	TRBD1	TGTGCCAGCTCCCAAACTTACTCCGGGACAGGGGATGAGACCCAGTACTTC	CASSQTYSGTGDETQYF
TRBV6-5	.	TRBJ1-1	.	TGTGCCAGCAGTTTGGGGGAGGGGACTGAAGCTTTCTTT	CASSLGEGTEAFF
TRBV2	.	TRBJ2-1	TRBD2	TGTGCCAGCAGTGAAGACATAGCGGGGGGATTCAATGAGCAGTTCTTC	CASSEDIAGGFNEQFF